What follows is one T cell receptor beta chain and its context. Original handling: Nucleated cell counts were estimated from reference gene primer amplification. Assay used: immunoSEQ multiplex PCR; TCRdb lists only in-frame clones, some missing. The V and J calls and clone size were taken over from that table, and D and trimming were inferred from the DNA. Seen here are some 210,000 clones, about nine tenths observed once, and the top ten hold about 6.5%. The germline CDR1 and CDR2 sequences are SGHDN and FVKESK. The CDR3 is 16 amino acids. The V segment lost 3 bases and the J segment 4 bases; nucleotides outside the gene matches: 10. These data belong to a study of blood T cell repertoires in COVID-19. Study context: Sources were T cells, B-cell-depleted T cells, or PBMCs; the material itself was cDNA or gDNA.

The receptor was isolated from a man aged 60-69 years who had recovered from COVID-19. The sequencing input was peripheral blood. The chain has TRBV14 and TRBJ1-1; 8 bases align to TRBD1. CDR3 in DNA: TGTGCCAGCAGCCATTTAGCAGGGGGCTCGTCCACTGAAGCTTTCTTT. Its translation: CASSHLAGGSSTEAFF.